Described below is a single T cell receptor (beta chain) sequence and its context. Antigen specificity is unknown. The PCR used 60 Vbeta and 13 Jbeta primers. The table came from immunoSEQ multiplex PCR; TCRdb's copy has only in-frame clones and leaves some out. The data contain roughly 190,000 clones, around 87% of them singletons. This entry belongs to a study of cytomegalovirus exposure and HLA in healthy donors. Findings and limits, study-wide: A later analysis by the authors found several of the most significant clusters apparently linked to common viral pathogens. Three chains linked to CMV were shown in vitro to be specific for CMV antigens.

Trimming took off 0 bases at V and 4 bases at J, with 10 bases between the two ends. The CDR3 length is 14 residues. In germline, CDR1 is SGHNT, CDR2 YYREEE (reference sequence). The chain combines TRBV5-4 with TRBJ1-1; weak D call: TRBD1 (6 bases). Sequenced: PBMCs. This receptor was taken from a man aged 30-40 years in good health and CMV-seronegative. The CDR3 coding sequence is TGTGCCAGCAGCTTGGAGACAGGTATCACTGAAGCTTTCTTT. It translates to CASSLETGITEAFF.